This is a list of T cell receptor beta chains from one sample in a study of shared clonotypes between healthy human individuals. Sequencing was performed with immunoSEQ multiplex PCR; in TCRdb, only in-frame clones are kept and a portion is missing. The sample shows about 670,000 clones, less than 80% of them seen only once. The sequenced sample was memory CD4+ T cells sorted from blood. The receptors derive from a woman under 40 in good health. CDR3s include the opening cysteine and the closing phenylalanine or tryptophan. The D gene is left open where the match is weak. Not all rows give a size; the values are once, few, many and, for expanded clones, a class.

d_call clone_size cdr3_length j_call v_call cdr3_aa cdr3_nt
TRBD1 once 16 TRBJ2-7 TRBV28 CASSPGTAQYYYEQYF TGTGCCAGCAGCCCAGGGACAGCCCAATACTACTACGAGCAGTACTTC
. . 14 TRBJ1-1 TRBV6-6 CASTKPGEGTEAFF TGTGCCAGCACCAAACCCGGGGAGGGCACTGAAGCTTTCTTT
TRBD2 . 16 TRBJ2-5 TRBV6-6 CASSSGLAGGPETQYF TGTGCCAGCAGTTCGGGACTAGCGGGAGGGCCCGAGACCCAGTACTTC
. . 18 TRBJ2-6 TRBV6-1 CASSERGRGSAGANVLTF TGTGCCAGCAGTGAACGCGGCAGGGGAAGTGCTGGGGCCAACGTCCTGACTTTC
. . 16 TRBJ1-4 TRBV11-2 CASSLPTDSSNEKLFF TGTGCCAGCAGCTTACCCACAGATTCCTCCAATGAAAAACTGTTTTTT
. . 15 TRBJ1-2 TRBV2 CASKKQPLDFYGYTF TGTGCCAGCAAAAAACAGCCGTTGGATTTCTATGGCTACACCTTC
TRBD2 . 15 TRBJ2-1 TRBV6-5 CASSYEEREVNEQFF TGTGCCAGCAGTTATGAAGAGCGGGAGGTAAATGAGCAGTTCTTC
. few 12 TRBJ1-2 TRBV6-6 CASSSSGYGYTF TGTGCCAGCAGCTCGTCGGGGTATGGCTACACCTTC
. . 14 TRBJ2-2 TRBV28 CASSLISGGGELFF TGTGCCAGCAGTTTAATCAGTGGAGGCGGGGAGCTGTTTTTT
. . 11 TRBJ1-1 TRBV20-1 CSAGQNTEAFF TGCAGTGCTGGACAGAACACTGAAGCTTTCTTT
. . 17 TRBJ2-3 TRBV25-1 CASSVSWMGSLTDTQYF TGTGCCAGCAGTGTTAGTTGGATGGGCAGCCTCACAGATACGCAGTATTTT
. . 13 TRBJ1-1 TRBV5-4 CASSLYWDTEAFF TGTGCCAGCAGCTTGTATTGGGACACTGAAGCTTTCTTT
. . 13 TRBJ2-5 TRBV27 CASSARPRETQYF TGTGCCAGCAGTGCGAGACCAAGGGAGACCCAGTACTTC
. . 13 TRBJ1-2 TRBV30 CAWSPPDRDGYTF TGTGCCTGGAGCCCCCCAGATCGTGATGGCTACACCTTC
. . 15 TRBJ1-1 TRBV7-2 CASSPDMVGVTGAFF TGTGCCAGCAGCCCCGACATGGTGGGAGTGACCGGTGCTTTCTTT
TRBD1 . 13 TRBJ2-5 TRBV2 CASRQDREETQYF TGTGCCAGCAGACAGGACAGGGAGGAGACCCAGTACTTC
TRBD2 . 14 TRBJ2-7 TRBV5-4 CASSLEAGGHEQYF TGTGCCAGCAGCTTGGAAGCGGGAGGCCACGAGCAGTACTTC
TRBD1 many 13 TRBJ1-2 TRBV6-5 CASSRQGKSGYTF TGTGCCAGCAGCAGACAGGGGAAGAGTGGCTACACCTTC
TRBD2 once 15 TRBJ2-7 TRBV28 CASSLIGGGRHEQYF TGTGCCAGCAGTTTGATCGGCGGGGGGCGGCACGAGCAGTACTTC
. few 12 TRBJ1-1 TRBV28 CASSSSAWEAFF TGTGCCAGCAGTTCAAGTGCGTGGGAAGCTTTCTTT
TRBD1 . 15 TRBJ1-6 TRBV27 CASNPNRGVDSPLHF TGTGCCAGCAACCCCAACAGGGGCGTGGATTCACCCCTCCACTTT
. . 13 TRBJ2-7 TRBV21-1 CASSPLGTYEQYF TGTGCCAGCAGCCCCCTGGGGACCTACGAGCAGTACTTC
TRBD1 . 14 TRBJ1-4 TRBV29-1 CSVTRTGGNEKLFF TGCAGCGTTACGCGGACAGGGGGAAATGAAAAACTGTTTTTT
. . 15 TRBJ2-5 TRBV19 CASSLTPGPQETQYF TGTGCCAGTAGTTTGACGCCCGGGCCACAAGAGACCCAGTACTTC
. . 13 TRBJ2-1 TRBV19 CASSLQGVGEQFF TGTGCCAGTAGCCTACAGGGTGTGGGTGAGCAGTTCTTC
. . 15 TRBJ1-2 TRBV5-6 CASISPGRANYGYTF TGTGCCAGCATCTCTCCGGGACGAGCTAACTATGGCTACACCTTC
TRBD2 . 15 TRBJ2-7 TRBV7-6 CASSLGTSASYEQYF TGTGCCAGCAGCTTAGGGACTAGCGCCTCCTACGAGCAGTACTTC
TRBD1 . 17 TRBJ2-3 TRBV5-6 CASSAGWDRVATDTQYF TGTGCCAGCAGCGCGGGGTGGGACAGGGTTGCCACAGATACGCAGTATTTT
TRBD2 . 15 TRBJ2-1 TRBV27 CASRGEGNSYNEQFF TGTGCCAGCAGGGGGGAGGGTAATTCCTACAATGAGCAGTTCTTC
. . 16 TRBJ1-5 TRBV7-8 CASSRRDAAYRQPQHF TGTGCCAGCAGCCGACGGGACGCTGCATATAGGCAGCCCCAGCATTTT
TRBD1 once 13 TRBJ2-3 TRBV7-3 CASSRQGADTQYF TGTGCCAGCAGCAGACAGGGCGCAGATACGCAGTATTTT
. once 13 TRBJ1-1 TRBV19 CASSTRPPAEAFF TGTGCCAGTAGTACTCGGCCGCCTGCTGAAGCTTTCTTT
. . 15 TRBJ2-1 TRBV7-9 CASSSKFSSYNEQFF TGTGCCAGCAGCTCTAAATTCTCCTCCTACAATGAGCAGTTCTTC
TRBD1 . 13 TRBJ2-7 TRBV10-1 CASSRQGWDEQYF TGCGCCAGCAGTCGACAGGGATGGGACGAGCAGTACTTC
. few 13 TRBJ1-1 TRBV5-4 CASSLAGDTEAFF TGTGCCAGCAGCTTGGCAGGGGACACTGAAGCTTTCTTT
. . 14 TRBJ2-1 TRBV5-8 CASSLGSVDNEQFF TGTGCCAGCAGCTTGGGGTCTGTTGACAATGAGCAGTTCTTC
. many 13 TRBJ1-3 TRBV7-9 CASSLDQGNTIYF TGTGCCAGCAGCTTAGACCAGGGAAACACCATATATTTT
TRBD2 . 14 TRBJ2-5 TRBV27 CASKGLAAQETQYF TGTGCCAGCAAGGGACTAGCGGCCCAAGAGACCCAGTACTTC
. once 15 TRBJ2-1 TRBV5-4 CASSPDASSYNEQFF TGTGCCAGCAGTCCGGACGCGAGCTCCTACAATGAGCAGTTCTTC
TRBD2 few 13 TRBJ2-7 TRBV28 CASRLAGTYEQYF TGTGCCAGCCGGCTAGCGGGAACCTACGAGCAGTACTTC
. . 15 TRBJ2-7 TRBV6-1 CASGPRGTGRHEQYF TGTGCCAGCGGTCCCCGGGGGACTGGCCGTCACGAGCAGTACTTC
. . 14 TRBJ2-4 TRBV5-1 CASSLLQEKNIQYF TGCGCCAGCAGCTTGTTACAGGAGAAAAACATTCAGTACTTC
. . 11 TRBJ1-2 TRBV27 CASSDSYGYTF TGTGCCAGCAGCGACAGCTATGGCTACACCTTC
. . 16 TRBJ2-1 TRBV27 CASSLDKGARVNEQFF TGTGCCAGCAGTTTGGATAAAGGGGCGCGGGTGAATGAGCAGTTCTTC
TRBD2 . 14 TRBJ2-1 TRBV11-3 CASSAAGGYNEQFF TGTGCCAGCAGCGCAGCGGGAGGGTACAATGAGCAGTTCTTC
. . 13 TRBJ2-2 TRBV5-4 CASSWGVTGELFF TGTGCCAGCAGTTGGGGGGTTACCGGGGAGCTGTTTTTT
. once 12 TRBJ1-1 TRBV7-9 CASSVVNTEAFF TGTGCCAGCAGCGTAGTGAACACTGAAGCTTTCTTT
. once 14 TRBJ2-2 TRBV30 CAWISTANTGELFF TGTGCCTGGATTTCGACGGCGAACACCGGGGAGCTGTTTTTT
. . 14 TRBJ2-1 TRBV5-1 CASNLQSSYNEQFF TGCGCCAGCAATCTTCAGAGCTCCTACAATGAGCAGTTCTTC
TRBD2 few 14 TRBJ2-2 TRBV6-5 CASSRGLAVGELFF TGTGCCAGCAGCCGGGGACTAGCTGTCGGGGAGCTGTTTTTT
. few 14 TRBJ2-7 TRBV7-2 CASSLSSRGNEQYF TGTGCCAGCAGCTTATCGTCAAGGGGAAACGAGCAGTACTTC